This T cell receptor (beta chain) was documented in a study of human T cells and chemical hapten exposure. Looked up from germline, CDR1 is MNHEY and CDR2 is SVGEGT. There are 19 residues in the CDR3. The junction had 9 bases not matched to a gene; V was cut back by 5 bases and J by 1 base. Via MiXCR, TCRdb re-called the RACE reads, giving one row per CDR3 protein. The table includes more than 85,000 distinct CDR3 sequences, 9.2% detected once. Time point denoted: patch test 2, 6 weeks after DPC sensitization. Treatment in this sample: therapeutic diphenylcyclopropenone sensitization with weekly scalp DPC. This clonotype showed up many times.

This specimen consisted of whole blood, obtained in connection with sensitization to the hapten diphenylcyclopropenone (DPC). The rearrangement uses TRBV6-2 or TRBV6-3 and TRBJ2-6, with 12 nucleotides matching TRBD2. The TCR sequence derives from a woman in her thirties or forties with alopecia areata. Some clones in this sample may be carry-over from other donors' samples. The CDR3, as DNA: TGTGCCAGCAGTGGAACCGGACTAGCGGGAACATCTGGGGCCAACGTCCTGACTTTC. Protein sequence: CASSGTGLAGTSGANVLTF.